Described below is a single T cell receptor beta chain sequence and its context. Its specificity is unknown. There are 14 residues in the CDR3. Trimming at V came to 4 bases and at J to 15 bases, leaving 12 bases not matched to a gene. Germline V gene sequence: CDR1 LGHDT, CDR2 YNNKEL (reference sequence). This entry is derived from a study of identical twins. Points from the study as a whole: Monozygotic twins shared more out-of-frame TCR alpha than recombination models predicted. These conclusions were based on statistical analysis (cross-sectional, not following the same donors). The presence of invariant MAIT and iNKT cells could partly confound analyses of zero-insertion sequences.

A universal primer site was incorporated via template switching, and the cDNA contained unique molecular identifiers. TCRdb reanalysed the 5' RACE reads using MiXCR and keeps one entry per CDR3 protein. The data show about 1.7 million distinct CDR3 sequences, roughly a third seen once. The chain has TRBV3-1 and TRBJ2-1; 10 bases line up with TRBD1. The specimen was cord blood. This TCR was sampled from a newborn girl in good health. The CDR3 here is CASSRGQGRLNWFF. For the CDR3, the DNA is TGTGCCAGCAGCCGGGGACAGGGGCGGCTCAATTGGTTCTTC.